The clone carrying this TCR beta chain was counted many times. TCRdb recomputed calls from the 5' RACE reads with MiXCR, one row per CDR3 protein. The sample includes some 900,000 distinct CDR3 sequences, approximately 13% of them seen just once. The data derive from a study of identical twins. This sample also belongs to another study, concerning yellow fever vaccine responses in identical twins.

The receptor was isolated from a woman aged 18-29 years in good health. The material sequenced was PBMCs.

The CDR3 DNA reads TGCGCCAGCAGCCAAGTCGGGACTAGGTCAGATACGCAGTATTTT. Its translation is CASSQVGTRSDTQYF. V and J are TRBV4-1 and TRBJ2-3; 8 nucleotides match TRBD2. Germline CDR1 reads MGHRA; CDR2 reads YSYEKL. This CDR3 is built from 15 residues. V gave up 1 base and J gave up 4 bases; unmatched junction bases: 4.